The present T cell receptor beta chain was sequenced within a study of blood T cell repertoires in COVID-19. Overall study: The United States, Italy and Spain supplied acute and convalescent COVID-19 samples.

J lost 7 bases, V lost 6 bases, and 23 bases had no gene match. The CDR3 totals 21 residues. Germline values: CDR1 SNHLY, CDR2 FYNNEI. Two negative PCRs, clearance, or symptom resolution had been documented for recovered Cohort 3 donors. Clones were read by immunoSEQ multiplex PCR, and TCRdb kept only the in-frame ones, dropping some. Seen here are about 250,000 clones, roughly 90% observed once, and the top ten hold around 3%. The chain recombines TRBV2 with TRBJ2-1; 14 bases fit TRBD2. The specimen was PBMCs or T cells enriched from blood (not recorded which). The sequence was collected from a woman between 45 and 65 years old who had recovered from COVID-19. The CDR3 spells CASRPPPGTSGRSRGGNEQFF. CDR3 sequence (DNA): TGTGCCAGCAGGCCACCGCCCGGGACTAGCGGGAGAAGTCGCGGCGGGAATGAGCAGTTCTTC.